This TCR beta chain appears in the sequencing data of a study of blood T cell repertoires in COVID-19. At the level of the study: Acute and convalescent COVID-19 specimens originated in the United States, Italy and Spain. Sources were T cells, B-cell-depleted T cells, or PBMCs; the material itself was cDNA or gDNA.

The table came from immunoSEQ multiplex PCR; TCRdb's copy has only in-frame clones and leaves some out. The table shows fewer than 250,000 clones, with approximately 84% occurring only once. Losses at the gene ends were 3 bases for V and 7 bases for J; bases not matched to a gene: 5. This CDR3 contains 14 residues. Per the germline V gene, CDR1 is MNHEY and CDR2 is SMNVEV (reference sequence). The rearrangement uses TRBV27 and TRBJ1-2; 10 bases fit TRBD1. The sample consisted of peripheral blood. This sequence originates from a man aged 45-65 years with acute or convalescent COVID-19. CDR3 DNA: TGTGCCAGCAGTTTTAGACAGGGGGCCGGTGGCTACACCTTC. Translated, it gives CASSFRQGAGGYTF.